This T cell receptor (beta chain) comes out of a study of regulatory T cells in long-lasting Graves disease. Arm-PCR with iRepertoire HTBI primers amplified the CDR3 regions for these TCR beta libraries. One entry per CDR3 protein results from TCRdb running MiXCR on the multiplex PCR reads. Among hundreds of thousands of distinct CDR3 sequences, about 16% were seen once, and the ten largest hold 15% to 20%. Notes on the study in general: TRBV28, TRBJ1-2 and TRBJ2-5 emerged as the favored segments in persistent disease. Sample size, which was small, may have reduced accuracy.

With regard to this clonotype: The antigen remains unidentified.

Trimming pared 1 base from V and 0 bases from J, leaving 11 bases between. The germline V gene has CDR1 LNHNV and CDR2 YYDKDF (reference sequence). This CDR3 has 16 residues. Time point indicated: newly diagnosed GD, antithyroid drugs for less than 3 months. The TCR library was prepared using RNA isolated from PBMCs. The same sample was also used in a study of T cells in Graves' hyperthyroidism and ophthalmopathy. That source reports: The study enrolled patients aged 18 to 65 with newly diagnosed hyperthyroidism of under 2 months' duration. Most expanded thyroid clonotypes above 0.001 also appeared in blood.

The sample was peripheral blood mononuclear cells (PBMCs), taken at new diagnosis, from a patient treated with antithyroid drugs. This sequence was found in a woman in her 30s with Graves disease. The chain uses TRBV15 and TRBJ2-3; D might be TRBD2 (5 bases). Here the CDR3 reads CATSRAAGTSTDTQYF. CDR3 bases: TGTGCCACCAGCAGAGCCGCGGGTACTAGCACAGATACGCAGTATTTT.